The T cell receptor (beta chain) under discussion was sequenced for a study of cytomegalovirus exposure and HLA in healthy donors. The PCR employed 60 Vbeta primers together with 13 Jbeta primers. Repertoires were generated with immunoSEQ multiplex PCR, while TCRdb's copy carries only in-frame clones and drops some. Of some 110,000 clones listed, under 85% are singletons. Note on this clone: Its antigen is currently unknown.

The CDR3 is 13 residues long. Trimming removed 5 bases at V and 5 bases at J, with 10 bases between. Germline V lookup: CDR1 LNHDA, CDR2 SQIVND (reference sequence). The study's findings and limits: The study listed 150 to 200 cytomegalovirus-associated TCR beta chains.

Sequencing used PBMCs. The chain has TRBV19 and TRBJ1-5; no clear D gene. The sequence came from a man aged 18 to 29 in good health and CMV-seronegative. This chain's CDR3 is CASSVQAHQPQHF. CDR3 bases: TGTGCCAGTAGTGTCCAGGCGCATCAGCCCCAGCATTTT.